The T cell receptor beta chain under discussion was sequenced for a study of blood T cells in healthy people across ages. This clonotype appeared a few times. A second roughly 7 to 12 cycle PCR used barcoded and J-beta primers. TCRdb reanalysed the 5' RACE reads using MiXCR and keeps one entry per CDR3 protein. Among about 720,000 distinct CDR3 sequences listed, about 24% were seen once. The receptor was isolated from a man aged 70 or older in good health. Material for sequencing was blood.

The CDR3 loop reads CAISAGDSTANVLTF. The CDR3 coding sequence is TGTGCCATCAGTGCAGGGGATTCTACGGCCAACGTCCTGACTTTC. The rearrangement links TRBV10-3 to TRBJ2-6; the D gene is possibly TRBD1 (6 bases). In germline, CDR1 is ENHRY, CDR2 SYGVKD. The germline V and J ends were trimmed by 4 bases and 6 bases, with 13 bases remaining between them. The CDR3 consists of 15 residues.